This T cell receptor (beta chain) derives from a study of OX40 agonist ivuxolimab in advanced cancers. Whole-study context: Intravenous ivuxolimab at 0.01 to 10 mg/kg was given to patients every 2 weeks. Partial responses were achieved by three patients: one hepatocellular carcinoma, two cutaneous melanoma.

The table came from immunoSEQ multiplex PCR; TCRdb's copy has only in-frame clones and leaves some out. The data show tens of thousands of clones, with roughly nine tenths seen just once and about 4% held by the top ten. Regarding this clone: The antigen remains unidentified.

V was shortened by 1 base and J by 2 bases, with 15 bases between the two germline ends. This CDR3 is built from 16 residues. Per germline, CDR1 ENHRY and CDR2 SYGVKD. Whole-study results and caveats: With doses of 0.1 to 3.0 mg/kg, CD4+ and CD8+ blood T cells had undergone clonal expansion by week 6. The study found that CD8+ T cells averaged more expanded clones than CD4+.

The specimen comprised CD4+ or CD8+ T cells sorted from blood, sampled in a trial of the OX40 agonist ivuxolimab. This TCR was recovered from an adult with an advanced solid tumor such as melanoma, head and neck, liver or kidney cancer. The V gene is TRBV10-3, the J gene TRBJ2-7, with D uncertain. CDR3 coding DNA: TGTGCCATCAGTGAGTTGTCCGGCCTGGGAACCTACGAGCAGTACTTC. It specifies CAISELSGLGTYEQYF.